Following are 25 T cell receptor beta chains from one sample sequenced in a study of T cell responses to AZD1222 COVID-19 vaccine (dated by TCRdb to about 2021). Libraries came from the immunoSEQ multiplex PCR assay. Entries here come from immuneACCESS through TCRdb and include only in-frame sequences with V and J called. Some clones fail to appear in such tables; in the studies checked, an unresolved V gene covers under half of the shortfall, and the cause of the remainder is unknown. Within this sample are roughly 180,000 clones, with roughly nine tenths of them counted one time only. 1.5% to 2% of the sample comes from the top ten. Read against the paper, the sample's time point label means: baseline before first vaccination. The source was peripheral blood, collected on day 0 of AZD1222 vaccination. These receptors all come from an adult in good health.

Here the CDR3 DNA reads TGTGCCAGCAGCCACCCGATTGGGCGGCGAGCACCTGGAAACACCATATATTTT. Protein sequence: CASSHPIGRRAPGNTIYF. The chain combines TRBV3-1 (or the pseudogene TRBV3-2) with TRBJ1-3; D is unclear. Per germline, CDR1 LGHDT and CDR2 YNNKEL (reference sequence). The V gene lost 3 bases and the J gene lost 2 bases, with 20 bases spanning the gap. The CDR3 extends over 18 amino acids.

The chain employs TRBV28 and TRBJ1-4; a possible D gene is TRBD1 (6 bases). V lost 3 bases and J 7 bases, leaving 12 bases between the germline ends. Germline CDR1 and CDR2: MDHEN and SYDVKM. The CDR3 loop spans 14 amino acids. The CDR3 loop reads CASSLGGEGEKLFF. The CDR3 nucleotides read TGTGCCAGCAGTTTGGGGGGCGAGGGTGAAAAACTGTTTTTT.

The sample holds a few counts of this clone. This chain uses TRBV6-5 with TRBJ2-3, with 7 bases lining up with TRBD1. The CDR3 runs to 15 residues. From germline, CDR1 is MNHEY and CDR2 SVGAGI. The J segment lost 2 bases and the V segment lost 6 bases, leaving 8 bases of the junction unmatched. The CDR3 DNA follows: TGTGCCAGCAGGAACGACAGGGTCATCACAGATACGCAGTATTTT. This gives the protein CASRNDRVITDTQYF.

This chain joins TRBV7-8 and TRBJ2-2; the match to TRBD1 covers 7 bases. Germline values: CDR1 SGHVS, CDR2 FQNEAQ. The V gene end was trimmed by 1 base and the J gene end by 4 bases; junction bases not matched to a gene: 6. The CDR3 is 16 residues long. CDR3 nucleotides: TGTGCCAGCAGCTTAGTCCTCGGGACAGCCACCGGGGAGCTGTTTTTT. It specifies CASSLVLGTATGELFF. The whole variable domain, remainder taken from reference TRBV7-8 and TRBJ2-2, is GAGVSQSPRYKVAKRGQDVALRCDPISGHVSLFWYQQALGQGPEFLTYFQNEAQLDKSGLPSDRFFAERPEGSVSTLKIQRTQQEDSAVYLCASSLVLGTATGELFFGEGSRLTVL.

This chain joins TRBV7-9 and TRBJ1-6; D is unresolved. Trimming shortened V by 11 bases and J by 2 bases, and 13 bases separated the two germline ends. The CDR3 consists of 14 residues. Germline CDR1 is SEHNR and CDR2 is FQNEAQ (reference sequence). The CDR3 region has the DNA TGTGCCTGGGGAAGGGTAGCCTATAATTCACCCCTCCACTTT. It is translated as CAWGRVAYNSPLHF.

This chain uses TRBV6-5 with TRBJ1-6; D possibly corresponds to TRBD1 (5 bases). V shed 6 bases and J shed 9 bases, with 18 bases lying between them. Germline CDR1 is MNHEY and CDR2 is SVGAGI. There are 15 residues in the CDR3. CDR3 amino acids: CASRVSGAPASPLHF. CDR3 coding DNA: TGTGCCAGCAGGGTGTCCGGGGCCCCGGCTTCACCCCTCCACTTT.

This clone occurred a few times. This chain links TRBV7-2 with TRBJ2-5, with TRBD1 matching over 7 bases. This CDR3 is 15 amino acids long. CDR1 and CDR2 (germline): SGHTA, FQGNSA. With V trimmed by 0 bases and J by 0 bases, 1 base remained unmatched. CDR3 protein: CASSLAGQYQETQYF. In DNA, the CDR3 is TGTGCCAGCAGCTTAGCGGGACAGTACCAAGAGACCCAGTACTTC.

The sample holds one count of this clone. The chain carries TRBV9 and TRBJ1-2; 9 positions agree with TRBD1. The CDR3 runs to 17 residues. Germline V lookup: CDR1 SGDLS, CDR2 YYNGEE. Trimming took 0 bases from V and 3 from J; bases not matched to a gene: 9. CDR3 coding DNA: TGTGCCAGCAGCGTAGGCCCTGGACAGGGGTCTGACTATGGCTACACCTTC. The encoded protein is CASSVGPGQGSDYGYTF.

This sequence joins TRBV3-1 (or the pseudogene TRBV3-2) and TRBJ1-3; 7 positions match TRBD1. J was trimmed by 3 bases and V by 3 bases; bases with no gene match: 2. Germline V gene sequence: CDR1 LGHDT, CDR2 YNNKEL (reference sequence). The CDR3 sequence is 14 residues long. Here the CDR3 DNA reads TGTGCCAGCAGCCAGGACAGGCGTGGAAACACCATATATTTT. Translation: CASSQDRRGNTIYF.

This chain connects TRBV4-3 to TRBJ1-4; D unresolved. The germline gives CDR1 LGHNA, CDR2 YSLEER. V was shortened by 2 bases and J by 5 bases, with 15 bases between the two germline ends. The CDR3 consists of 16 residues. For the CDR3, the DNA is TGCGCCAGCAGCCAACGAGTGGCCAGGTCGAATGAAAAACTGTTTTTT. Amino acids: CASSQRVARSNEKLFF.

V is TRBV11-3 and J is TRBJ1-6, with D unclear. The CDR3 sequence is 13 residues long. The V end lost 1 base, the J end lost 16 bases, and 14 bases lay between the germline ends. Germline loops: CDR1 SGHNT, CDR2 YENEEA. The CDR3: CASSLGRHQPLHF. CDR3 in DNA: TGTGCCAGCAGCTTAGGTAGGCATCAGCCTCTCCACTTT.

The genes are TRBV4-2 and TRBJ2-7; TRBD2 agrees at 9 bases. The trim removed 2 bases at V and 0 bases at J, leaving 2 bases unmatched. The CDR3 consists of 15 residues. Germline V gives CDR1 LGHNA, CDR2 YNFKEQ. This CDR3 is CASSQNSGSSYEQYF. CDR3 sequence (DNA): TGTGCCAGCAGCCAAAATAGCGGGAGCTCCTACGAGCAGTACTTC.

The rearrangement joins TRBV7-2 to TRBJ1-1, with TRBD1 matching 9 bases. This CDR3 region has 15 residues. The trim removed 5 bases at V and 4 bases at J, leaving 8 bases unmatched. From germline, CDR1 is SGHTA and CDR2 FQGNSA. The CDR3 reads CASSIKTGGFTEAFF. The CDR3 bases are TGTGCCAGCAGCATAAAGACAGGGGGTTTCACTGAAGCTTTCTTT.

V gene TRBV27 combines with J gene TRBJ2-7; 8 nucleotides agree with TRBD1. Germline-derived CDR1 and CDR2 are MNHEY and SMNVEV (reference sequence). Trimming at V came to 6 bases and at J to 2 bases, leaving 9 bases not matched to a gene. The CDR3 has 15 amino acids. CDR3 DNA: TGTGCCAGCAGGCCAGACAGGGGCTCCACCTACGAGCAGTACTTC. This sequence encodes CASRPDRGSTYEQYF.

The chain recombines TRBV21-1 with TRBJ1-5; the D call in the table, TRBD1, was not verified against the DNA. TRBV21-1 is classified as a pseudogene. The CDR3 spans 17 residues. The CDR3 DNA is TGTGCCAGCAGCCAGCCCGGACAGAGGATTGGCAATCAGCCCCAGCATTTT. It specifies CASSQPGQRIGNQPQHF.

This clone showed up just once. The chain recombines TRBV7-2 with TRBJ1-2; D gene uncertain. In germline, CDR1 is SGHTA, CDR2 FQGNSA. V was pared by 4 bases and J by 3 bases, with 12 bases between. The CDR3 covers 14 residues. The CDR3 loop reads CASSSRGQDYGYTF. In nucleotides, the CDR3 is TGTGCCAGCAGCTCCCGCGGGCAGGACTATGGCTACACCTTC.

The V gene is TRBV14, the J gene TRBJ2-5, with D possibly TRBD1 on 5 matching bases. Trimming cost V 1 base and J 1 base, with 7 bases left between them. CDR3 length equals 14 residues. CDR1 is SGHDN, CDR2 FVKESK, per germline. CDR3 residues: CASSQVGAQETQYF. The DNA for the CDR3 is TGTGCCAGCAGCCAAGTAGGGGCCCAAGAGACCCAGTACTTC.

This rearrangement joins TRBV5-4 to TRBJ1-4, with unresolved D. The CDR3 loop spans 13 amino acids. CDR1 is SGHNT, CDR2 YYREEE, per germline (reference sequence). V was clipped by 3 bases and J by 6 bases, with 9 bases between them. The CDR3 region has the DNA TGTGCCAGCAGCTCCCGTGGCCATGAAAAACTGTTTTTT. It codes for CASSSRGHEKLFF. Together with reference TRBV5-4 and TRBJ1-4, the CDR3 gives the full variable domain: ETGVTQSPTHLIKTRGQQVTLRCSSQSGHNTVSWYQQALGQGPQFIFQYYREEENGRGNFPPRFSGLQFPNYSSELNVNALELDDSALYLCASSSRGHEKLFFGSGTQLSVL.

The sample holds a few counts of this clone. J is TRBJ1-5 and V is TRBV5-4; the D gene is possibly TRBD1 (6 bases). Germline values: CDR1 SGHNT, CDR2 YYREEE (reference sequence). This CDR3 is 16 amino acids long. The V gene lost 0 bases and the J gene lost 2 bases, with 12 bases spanning the gap. The CDR3, as DNA: TGTGCCAGCAGCTTGGACGGGGGCAGGGGCAATCAGCCCCAGCATTTT. It specifies CASSLDGGRGNQPQHF. The full variable domain, completed using reference TRBV5-4 and TRBJ1-5, is ETGVTQSPTHLIKTRGQQVTLRCSSQSGHNTVSWYQQALGQGPQFIFQYYREEENGRGNFPPRFSGLQFPNYSSELNVNALELDDSALYLCASSLDGGRGNQPQHFGDGTRLSIL.

The chain uses TRBV5-4 and TRBJ1-1, with 9 bases identical to TRBD1. Germline CDR1 and CDR2: SGHNT and YYREEE (reference sequence). J was trimmed by 1 base and V by 3 bases; bases with no gene match: 4. The CDR3 has 15 residues. DNA of the CDR3: TGTGCCAGCAGCTGGAACAGGGGGCGGAACACTGAAGCTTTCTTT. It encodes CASSWNRGRNTEAFF.

This chain links TRBV2 with TRBJ2-2, with D possibly matching TRBD1 (6 bases). This CDR3 has 12 amino acids. Trimming took 9 bases from V and 2 from J, leaving 7 bases between them. The V gene's germline CDR1 is SNHLY and CDR2 FYNNEI. The chain's CDR3 is CARQGNTGELFF. CDR3 coding DNA: TGTGCCAGACAGGGCAACACCGGGGAGCTGTTTTTT.

V usage is TRBV21-1 and J usage is TRBJ2-7; the table's D gene call, TRBD1, was not cross checked with the DNA. TRBV21-1 is labeled a pseudogene. The CDR3 totals 13 residues. The CDR3 loop reads CASSKQGGNEQYF. In DNA form, the CDR3 reads TGTGCCAGCAGCAAACAGGGGGGTAACGAGCAGTACTTC.

The genes are TRBV5-7 and TRBJ2-7; D remains ambiguous. TRBV5-7 is an ORF; its function is uncertain. The CDR3 consists of 14 residues. The V end lost 0 bases, the J end lost 0 bases, and 7 bases lay between the germline ends. The CDR3 protein is CASSLDCGSYEQYF. In nucleotides, the CDR3 is TGTGCCAGCAGCTTGGATTGTGGCTCCTACGAGCAGTACTTC.

The genes are TRBV19 and TRBJ2-7; D call uncertain. There are 13 residues in the CDR3. Germline CDR1 reads LNHDA; CDR2 reads SQIVND (reference sequence). V lost 5 bases, J lost 2 bases, and 10 bases lay in between. The CDR3 DNA sequence: TGTGCCAGTAGTCGTGATACCACCTACGAGCAGTACTTC. Amino acid sequence: CASSRDTTYEQYF. Full variable domain (outside the CDR3, taken from reference TRBV19 and TRBJ2-7): DGGITQSPKYLFRKEGQNVTLSCEQNLNHDAMYWYRQDPGQGLRLIYYSQIVNDFQKGDIAEGYSVSREKKESFPLTVTSAQKNPTAFYLCASSRDTTYEQYFGPGTRLTVT.

This sequence joins TRBV28 and TRBJ2-1, with D tentatively TRBD2 (5 bases). The CDR3 loop spans 15 amino acids. V lost 3 bases to trimming and J lost 2 bases, with 11 bases between them. Germline V gene lookup returns CDR1 MDHEN and CDR2 SYDVKM. The CDR3 loop is CASSFGVVTYNEQFF. CDR3 DNA sequence: TGTGCCAGCAGTTTCGGGGTAGTAACCTACAATGAGCAGTTCTTC.